This T cell receptor (beta chain) appears in the sequencing data of a study of blood T cell repertoires in COVID-19. About the study: The samples span acute and convalescent COVID-19 from the United States, Italy and Spain. T cells, B-cell-depleted T cells, or PBMCs provided the cDNA or gDNA that served as material.

CDR1 and CDR2 from the germline V gene are MDHEN and SYDVKM. The V gene lost 2 bases and the J gene lost 6 bases, with 8 bases spanning the gap. There are 12 residues in the CDR3. Before being deemed recovered, Cohort 3 donors had two negative PCRs, clearance, or symptom resolution. In the source study's methods: Using reference gene primer amplification, nucleated cell counts were estimated. Sequencing used immunoSEQ multiplex PCR; TCRdb keeps in-frame clones, though not all of them. V and J calls and clone size follow that table, whereas D and trimming were derived from the DNA. The top ten clones hold about 9.4% of a sample with 250,000 to 350,000 clones, 80% to 90% of them seen once.

Sequenced material: PBMCs or T cells enriched from blood (not recorded which). The rearrangement uses TRBV28 and TRBJ2-7; perhaps TRBD1 as D (6 bases). The clonotype originates from a woman under 30 who had recovered from COVID-19. This CDR3 is CASSLIRGEQYF. The CDR3 bases are TGTGCCAGCAGTTTAATCAGGGGCGAGCAGTACTTC.